This T cell receptor beta chain comes out of a study of cytomegalovirus exposure and HLA in healthy donors. The CDR3 length is 14 residues. Deletions cut 6 bases from V and 0 bases from J, with 10 bases between. The germline CDR1 and CDR2 sequences are MDHEN and SYDVKM. Findings and limits, study-wide: A later analysis showed HLA-associated TCR beta chains outstripping equally common others in clonal expansion. HLA alleles were associated with 15,000 to 20,000 TCR beta sequences in a later analysis at 0.05 false discovery rate. CMV serostatus was the only recorded immune exposure for donors. Investigators reported 164 TCR beta chains as tied to cytomegalovirus.

This clone was recorded a few times. Its antigen is not known. Amplification used 60 Vbeta primers and 13 Jbeta primers. Measured with immunoSEQ multiplex PCR; TCRdb has only the in-frame clones, and not every one. This sample has some 120,000 clones, with roughly 80% found just once. The sequencing sample was made of PBMCs. This chain joins TRBV28 and TRBJ2-3; D is uncertain. The clonotype comes from a woman aged 45-65 years in good health and CMV-seronegative. The CDR3 spells CASRRPGSTDTQYF. The CDR3 nucleotides read TGTGCCAGCAGAAGACCCGGGAGCACAGATACGCAGTATTTT.